This T cell receptor (beta chain) was captured by sequencing in a study of T cells after yellow fever vaccination. Findings and caveats of the study: A weaker secondary response peaked on day 5, the primary on day 15. The booster response re-showed most primary clones: approximately 95% CD4, more than 70% CD8.

TCR cDNA was made by 5'RACE template switching, adding a universal primer site and UMIs. TCRdb ran MiXCR on the 5' RACE reads and lists one entry per CDR3 protein. The top ten hold around 1.1% of the sample, which has about 210,000 distinct CDR3 sequences, 6.5% to 7.5% seen once. The CDR3 has 14 residues. The germline V and J ends were trimmed by 6 bases and 9 bases, with 18 bases remaining between them. Looked up from germline, CDR1 is MDHEN and CDR2 is SYDVKM. This clonotype was counted at least ten times. The antigen is unknown. The sequenced sample was CD4+ T cells sorted from PBMCs, obtained on the day of the yellow fever booster vaccination. The chain joins TRBV28 to TRBJ2-1, with D possibly matching TRBD2 (6 bases). This receptor was obtained from a man younger than 45 who received the YFV17D yellow fever vaccine. The chain's CDR3 is CASRPAGLPSEQFF. The CDR3 nucleotides are TGTGCCAGCAGGCCTGCGGGACTCCCTTCTGAGCAGTTCTTC.